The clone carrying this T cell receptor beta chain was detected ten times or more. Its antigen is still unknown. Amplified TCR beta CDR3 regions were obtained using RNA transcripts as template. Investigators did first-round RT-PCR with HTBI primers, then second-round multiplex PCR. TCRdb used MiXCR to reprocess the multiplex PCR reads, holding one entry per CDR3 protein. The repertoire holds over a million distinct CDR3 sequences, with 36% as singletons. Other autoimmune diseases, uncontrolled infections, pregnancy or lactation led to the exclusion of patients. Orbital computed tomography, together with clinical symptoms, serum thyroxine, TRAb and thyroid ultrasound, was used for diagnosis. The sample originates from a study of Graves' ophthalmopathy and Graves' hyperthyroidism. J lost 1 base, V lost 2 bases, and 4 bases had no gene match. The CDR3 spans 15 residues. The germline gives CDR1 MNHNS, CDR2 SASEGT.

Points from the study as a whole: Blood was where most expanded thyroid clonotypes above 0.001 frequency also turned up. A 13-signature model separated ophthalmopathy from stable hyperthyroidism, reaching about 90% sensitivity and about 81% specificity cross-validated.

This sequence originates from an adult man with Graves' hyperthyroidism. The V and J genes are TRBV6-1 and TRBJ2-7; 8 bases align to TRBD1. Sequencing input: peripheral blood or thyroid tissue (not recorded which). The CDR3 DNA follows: TGTGCCAGCAGTGAAAGGGGGACAGGATCCTACGAGCAGTACTTC. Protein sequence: CASSERGTGSYEQYF.